Listed here are 20 T cell receptor beta chains from one sample, sequenced in a study of blood T cell repertoires in COVID-19. The assay was immunoSEQ multiplex PCR, and TCRdb's table has in-frame clones only and misses some. The sample carries some 230,000 clones, roughly 84% recorded once. The sample taken for sequencing was peripheral blood. The receptors were gathered from a woman in her sixties with acute or convalescent COVID-19.

V usage is TRBV7-2 and J usage is TRBJ2-1, with 10 bases matching TRBD2. This CDR3 comprises 13 residues. CDR1 SGHTA and CDR2 FQGNSA come from the germline V gene. V dropped 4 bases and J dropped 8; count of bases not matched to a gene: 2. CDR3 bases: TGTGCCAGCAGCTATAGCGGGGGGTATGAGCAGTTCTTC. It encodes CASSYSGGYEQFF.

The CDR3 loop reads CASHRTSGGVPRDTGELFF. DNA for the CDR3: TGCGCCAGCCATCGTACTAGCGGGGGGGTACCTCGGGACACCGGGGAGCTGTTTTTT. The chain joins TRBV4-1 to TRBJ2-2, with TRBD2 matching 13 bases. V lost 8 bases to trimming and J lost 3 bases; unmatched junction nucleotides: 15. The CDR3 consists of 19 residues. CDR1 is MGHRA and CDR2 is YSYEKL in the germline V gene.

The V gene is TRBV4-2, the J gene TRBJ1-1, with a weak D call TRBD1 (5 bases). This CDR3 has 12 amino acids. V was pared by 2 bases and J by 11 bases, with 12 bases between. Germline V gene lookup returns CDR1 LGHNA and CDR2 YNFKEQ. CDR3 DNA sequence: TGTGCCAGCAGCCAAACTTCGGCAGGGGCTTTCTTT. Its translation is CASSQTSAGAFF.

This clone has a single count. The chain links TRBV4-2 to TRBJ2-3; 11 bases map to TRBD2. Germline CDR1 and CDR2: LGHNA and YNFKEQ. V shed 1 base, J shed 6 bases, and the junction held 12 bases outside the gene matches. The CDR3 is made up of 18 amino acids. CDR3 loop: CASSQVSSGGHRSDTQYF. CDR3 nucleotide sequence: TGTGCCAGCAGCCAAGTTTCTAGCGGGGGGCACCGCTCGGATACGCAGTATTTT.

This clone showed up just a few times. The gene calls are TRBV7-9 and TRBJ1-2; D perhaps matches TRBD1 (5 bases). Trimming pared 5 bases from V and 3 bases from J, leaving 16 bases between. CDR3 size: 15 residues. Germline lookup yields CDR1 SEHNR and CDR2 FQNEAQ (reference sequence). The CDR3 coding sequence is TGTGCCAGCAGCCACCGGGTGGCGGGGGACTATGGCTACACCTTC. Translated: CASSHRVAGDYGYTF.

The chain has TRBV28 and TRBJ1-6; D perhaps matches TRBD1 (5 bases). The CDR3 length is 15 residues. CDR1 and CDR2 from the germline V gene are MDHEN and SYDVKM. Trimming left V 1 base short and J 9 bases short, with 13 bases between. CDR3 coding DNA: TGTGCCAGCAGTTTATCGGGTGGGGCGACTTCACCCCTCCACTTT. It encodes CASSLSGGATSPLHF.

V usage is TRBV11-2 and J usage is TRBJ1-3, with 10 bases lining up with TRBD1. The germline V gene has CDR1 SGHAT and CDR2 FQNNGV. This CDR3 is 16 amino acids long. The ends lost 3 bases at V and 0 bases at J; junction bases unmatched: 2. Here the CDR3 reads CASSLTGGASGNTIYF. CDR3 bases: TGTGCCAGCAGCTTGACAGGGGGCGCCTCTGGAAACACCATATATTTT.

The chain joins TRBV18 to TRBJ1-1; maybe TRBD1 (5 bases). Trimming pared 8 bases from V and 5 bases from J, leaving 12 bases between. The CDR3 runs 12 residues. Germline V CDR1 and CDR2: KGHSH, LQKENI. The CDR3 DNA reads TGTGCCAGCCAGGGAATTGGTACTGAAGCTTTCTTT. The encoded protein is CASQGIGTEAFF.

V is TRBV5-5 and J is TRBJ1-1; D gene unclear. CDR1 is SGHKS and CDR2 is YYEKEE in the germline V gene (reference sequence). V gave up 0 bases and J gave up 5 bases, with 8 bases separating them. There are 13 residues in the CDR3. The DNA for the CDR3 is TGTGCCAGCAGCTTGGGAGCGACTACTGAAGCTTTCTTT. This sequence encodes CASSLGATTEAFF. The full variable domain, rest sourced from reference TRBV5-5 and TRBJ1-1, is DAGVTQSPTHLIKTRGQQVTLRCSPISGHKSVSWYQQVLGQGPQFIFQYYEKEERGRGNFPDRFSARQFPNYSSELNVNALLLGDSALYLCASSLGATTEAFFGQGTRLTVV.

The V call is TRBV29-1, the J call TRBJ1-2; TRBD1 aligns across 7 bases. The CDR3 consists of 14 residues. Germline CDR1 reads SQVTM; CDR2 reads ANQGSEA. The J segment lost 7 bases and the V segment lost 6 bases, leaving 14 bases of the junction unmatched. CDR3 bases: TGCAGCGTACAAACAGGGGTAGGGTTAAGTGGCTACACCTTC. It yields the protein CSVQTGVGLSGYTF.

Only a few counts were recorded for this clone. The CDR3 here is CASSLSTATVMNTGELFF. In DNA form, the CDR3 reads TGTGCCAGCAGCTTATCGACAGCCACAGTTATGAACACCGGGGAGCTGTTTTTT. The rearrangement joins TRBV7-9 to TRBJ2-2; tentatively, D is TRBD1 (5 bases). V was clipped by 2 bases and J by 1 base, with 17 bases between them. Germline CDR1 and CDR2: SEHNR and FQNEAQ (reference sequence). The CDR3 has 18 residues.

This clone came up a few times. The J gene is TRBJ1-2, the V gene TRBV28; D is possibly TRBD1 (5 bases). CDR3 length: 14 residues. Trimming removed 7 bases from V and 1 base from J, with 13 bases in between. Germline V gene sequence: CDR1 MDHEN, CDR2 SYDVKM. The CDR3 coding sequence is TGTGCCAGCACCACATCAGGGCGTAACTATGGCTACACCTTC. Its protein product is CASTTSGRNYGYTF.

The rearrangement joins TRBV4-1 to TRBJ2-7; possibly TRBD1 for D (5 bases). CDR1 MGHRA and CDR2 YSYEKL come from the germline V gene. The CDR3 extends over 13 amino acids. V dropped 4 bases and J dropped 6 bases, with 13 bases sitting between them. The CDR3 region is CASSLRRGSEQYF. CDR3 nucleotides: TGCGCCAGCAGCCTACGAAGGGGATCCGAGCAGTACTTC.

This chain joins TRBV5-8 and TRBJ2-6; D unresolved. The CDR3 is 15 amino acids. V dropped 6 bases and J dropped 0 bases, with 10 bases sitting between them. Germline CDR1 SGHTS, CDR2 YDEGEE. The CDR3 nucleotides are TGTGCCAGCACCCCAGGCTCCTCTGGGGCCAACGTCCTGACTTTC. Translation: CASTPGSSGANVLTF.

V is TRBV5-6 and J is TRBJ2-3, with a weak D call TRBD1 (8 bases). From germline, CDR1 is SGHDT and CDR2 YYEEEE. This CDR3 comprises 15 residues. Deletions cut 4 bases from V and 4 bases from J, with 16 bases between. Written as DNA, the CDR3 is TGTGCCAGCAGCCCGACAGGGGAGGGCGCAGATACGCAGTATTTT. It codes for CASSPTGEGADTQYF. Variable domain in full (rest from reference TRBV5-6 and TRBJ2-3): DAGVTQSPTHLIKTRGQQVTLRCSPKSGHDTVSWYQQALGQGPQFIFQYYEEEERQRGNFPDRFSGHQFPNYSSELNVNALLLGDSALYLCASSPTGEGADTQYFGPGTRLTVL.

The chain couples TRBV9 to TRBJ1-2; D not certain. Germline V gene sequence: CDR1 SGDLS, CDR2 YYNGEE. The CDR3 consists of 12 residues. The germline V and J ends were trimmed by 0 bases and 5 bases, with 5 bases remaining between them. CDR3 residues: CASSVDQYGYTF. DNA for the CDR3: TGTGCCAGCAGCGTAGATCAGTATGGCTACACCTTC. Full variable domain (missing parts from reference TRBV9 and TRBJ1-2): DSGVTQTPKHLITATGQRVTLRCSPRSGDLSVYWYQQSLDQGLQFLIQYYNGEERAKGNILERFSAQQFPDLHSELNLSSLELGDSALYFCASSVDQYGYTFGSGTRLTVV.

The chain combines TRBV6-5 with TRBJ1-2; possible D gene TRBD1, 6 bases. CDR3 length: 12 amino acids. Trimming left V 7 bases short and J 4 bases short, with 10 bases between. CDR1 and CDR2 from the germline V gene are MNHEY and SVGAGI. The CDR3 DNA sequence: TGTGCCAGCATAGGACAGAGCTATGGCTACACCTTC. It specifies CASIGQSYGYTF.

The sample holds one count of this clone. CDR3 DNA sequence: TGTGCCAGTAGTATTGGGACAGAACCTTACGAGCAGTACTTC. It codes for CASSIGTEPYEQYF. The chain uses TRBV19 and TRBJ2-7; TRBD1 matches 7 bases. V was pared by 3 bases and J by 4 bases, with 6 bases of the junction left unmatched. The CDR3 runs to 14 residues. Per germline, CDR1 LNHDA and CDR2 SQIVND (reference sequence).

The CDR3 here is CASSQDLAGGFTGELFF. CDR3 bases: TGCGCCAGCAGCCAAGACCTAGCGGGGGGTTTCACCGGGGAGCTGTTTTTT. This chain uses TRBV4-3 with TRBJ2-2, with 11 bases that match TRBD2. Per germline, CDR1 LGHNA and CDR2 YSLEER. The trim removed 0 bases at V and 4 bases at J, leaving 4 bases unmatched. CDR3 size: 17 residues.

The chain couples TRBV29-1 to TRBJ1-2; 8 bases align to TRBD1. This CDR3 has 14 residues. Unmatched junction bases numbered 13, after V lost 5 bases and J lost 8 bases. Per the germline V gene, CDR1 is SQVTM and CDR2 is ANQGSEA. CDR3 DNA: TGCAGCGTTTCGGACAGGGTTCTTCTCCGGGGCTACACCTTC. As protein: CSVSDRVLLRGYTF.